The source of this TCR beta chain is a study of cytomegalovirus exposure and HLA in healthy donors. Findings and caveats of the study: The CMV antigen specificity of three CMV-associated chains was confirmed through in vitro analysis.

TCRdb's table, derived via immunoSEQ multiplex PCR, lists solely in-frame clones and lacks some. Seen here are roughly 300,000 clones, around 87% observed once, and the top ten hold over 1%. About this clone itself: The antigen is undetermined.

The CDR3 has 14 amino acids. Trimming removed 3 bases from V and 9 bases from J, with 15 bases in between. Germline values: CDR1 MGHDK, CDR2 SYGVNS. The clonotype was recovered from a woman aged 25-40 years in good health and CMV-seropositive. Sequencing used PBMCs. The chain has TRBV25-1 and TRBJ2-1; D remains unclear. CDR3 amino acids: CASSDRRSLGEQFF. The CDR3 DNA sequence: TGTGCCAGCAGTGATCGGAGAAGCTTGGGTGAGCAGTTCTTC.